This TCR beta chain was captured in a study of CD8 T cells in Susac syndrome. In regard to this clonotype: Antigen specificity is unknown.

The RNA, about 0.45 to 1 ug, was put through reverse transcription using random hexamers. TCRdb itself ran the immunoSEQ multiplex PCR reads through MiXCR, one entry per CDR3 protein. The table lists 130,000 or so distinct CDR3 sequences, 75% to 90% of them singletons. Broader study findings: A relatively small number of individuals underwent TCR sequencing and HLA analysis.

The CDR3 loop spans 16 amino acids. Trimming removed 0 bases from V and 9 bases from J; junction bases left unmatched: 10. Germline CDR1 LGHNA, CDR2 YNFKEQ. CD8+ and CD4+ T cells circulating in blood were sequenced for TCR beta. TEMRA cells were FACS-enriched and CD8+ and CD4+ T cells negatively isolated. The chain is built from TRBV4-2 and TRBJ2-1, with TRBD2 matching 8 bases. This TCR was sampled from a human donor with multiple sclerosis. Sequencing used CD8+ T cells from PBMCs. As DNA, the CDR3 is TGTGCCAGCAGCCAAGATCGTGGCGGGGGGCAGGTTGAGCAGTTCTTC. Amino acids: CASSQDRGGGQVEQFF.